This passage covers 24 T cell receptor beta chains from one sample sequenced in a study of shared clonotypes between healthy human individuals. Profiled with immunoSEQ multiplex PCR; TCRdb holds only in-frame clones, not every one. In the table there are about 2.4 million clones, roughly 93% of which are singletons. The specimen was naive CD4+ T cells from PBMCs. Subset reported: CD45RA+ positively selected. The receptors were gathered from a man between 18 and 29 years old in good health. Some clones in this sample may be carry-over from other donors' samples.

This clone was counted once. A junction boundary mismatches the germline segment, possibly from a read error. The genes are TRBV29-1 and TRBJ2-7; 7 nucleotides align to TRBD1. The CDR3 length is 13 residues. Germline V gives CDR1 SQVTM, CDR2 ANQGSEA. CDR3 protein: CSVEGSGGYEQCF. CDR3 coding DNA: TGCAGCGTTGAAGGATCAGGGGGTTACGAGCAGTGCTTC.

On this clone itself: Its ends do not fully match the called genes, so a read error is possible. The rearrangement joins TRBV6-1 to TRBJ1-1; the match to TRBD1 covers 7 bases. CDR3 length: 13 residues. Germline loops: CDR1 MNHNS, CDR2 SASEGT. In nucleotides, the CDR3 is TGTGCCAGCAGGTCCGACAGGGACACCGAAGCTTTCTTT. As protein: CASRSDRDTEAFF.

The chain joins TRBV2 to TRBJ2-1; D may be TRBD1 (6 bases). V was clipped by 6 bases and J by 6 bases, with 12 bases between them. Per the germline V gene, CDR1 is SNHLY and CDR2 is FYNNEI. The CDR3 totals 13 residues. CDR3 coding DNA: TGTGCCAGCAGCGTAATACAGGGCAATGAGCAGTTCTTC. Protein: CASSVIQGNEQFF.

The V call is TRBV28, the J call TRBJ2-5, with D possibly matching TRBD1 (6 bases). The V and J ends lost 6 bases and 0 bases respectively, with 17 bases between them. The CDR3 sequence is 16 residues long. The germline V gene encodes CDR1 MDHEN and CDR2 SYDVKM. The CDR3 nucleotides read TGTGCCAGCAGAACCTTGGACAGCCCGTACCAAGAGACCCAGTACTTC. Protein sequence: CASRTLDSPYQETQYF.

The chain employs TRBV19 and TRBJ2-1, with D perhaps matching TRBD1 or TRBD2 (6 bases each). CDR1 is LNHDA and CDR2 is SQIVND in the germline V gene (reference sequence). The V gene lost 5 bases and the J gene lost 7 bases, with 12 bases spanning the gap. There are 13 residues in the CDR3. CDR3 protein: CASSGGRMNEQFF. DNA for the CDR3: TGTGCCAGTAGTGGGGGGCGTATGAATGAGCAGTTCTTC.

The sample holds a few counts of this clone. The chain links TRBV11-2 to TRBJ1-1, with TRBD1 as a possible D gene (6 bases). In germline, CDR1 is SGHAT, CDR2 FQNNGV. Trimming took 6 bases from V and 3 from J, leaving 14 bases between them. The CDR3 totals 14 residues. The DNA for the CDR3 is TGTGCCAGCAGTCCCGCGGGGGCATACACTGAAGCTTTCTTT. As protein: CASSPAGAYTEAFF. The entire variable domain, with the rest obtained from reference TRBV11-2 and TRBJ1-1, is as follows: EAGVAQSPRYKIIEKRQSVAFWCNPISGHATLYWYQQILGQGPKLLIQFQNNGVVDDSQLPKDRFSAERLKGVDSTLKIQPAKLEDSAVYLCASSPAGAYTEAFFGQGTRLTVV.

In its sample, this clone was seen once. The V gene is TRBV11-3, the J gene TRBJ2-3; 8 nucleotides line up with TRBD1. CDR1 is SGHNT and CDR2 is YENEEA in the germline V gene. This CDR3 is built from 14 residues. V was clipped by 4 bases and J by 6 bases; unmatched bases: 6. CDR3 nucleotides: TGTGCCAGCAGCTCTTCTAACAGGGGGGATACGCAGTATTTT. It yields the protein CASSSSNRGDTQYF.

The chain uses TRBV29-1 and TRBJ1-2; no clear D. V shed 6 bases and J shed 4 bases, with 18 bases lying between them. Germline V CDR1 and CDR2: SQVTM, ANQGSEA. The CDR3 runs 14 residues. CDR3 sequence (DNA): TGCAGCGTCGAGCGCGATCGCCCCAGCTATGGCTACACCTTC. It yields the protein CSVERDRPSYGYTF.

The chain combines TRBV7-3 with TRBJ2-3; a possible D gene is TRBD1 (6 bases). Germline CDR1 SGHTA, CDR2 FQGTGA. CDR3 length equals 15 residues. The V end lost 6 bases, the J end lost 2 bases, and 15 bases lay between the germline ends. CDR3 residues: CASRYGQSPTDTQYF. DNA of the CDR3: TGTGCCAGCAGATATGGACAGAGTCCCACAGATACGCAGTATTTT.

The CDR3 region has the DNA TGTGCCAGCAGCTTGAGTGGCAGGGTCTACGAGCAGTACTTC. Its translation is CASSLSGRVYEQYF. The V call is TRBV5-5, the J call TRBJ2-7, with D maybe TRBD1 (5 bases). V was shortened by 1 base and J by 3 bases, with 11 bases between the two germline ends. The CDR3 is 14 amino acids. Germline V gene lookup returns CDR1 SGHKS and CDR2 YYEKEE (reference sequence). Variable domain in full (rest from reference TRBV5-5 and TRBJ2-7): DAGVTQSPTHLIKTRGQQVTLRCSPISGHKSVSWYQQVLGQGPQFIFQYYEKEERGRGNFPDRFSARQFPNYSSELNVNALLLGDSALYLCASSLSGRVYEQYFGPGTRLTVT.

The V and J genes are TRBV7-9 and TRBJ1-6; the match to TRBD1 covers 10 bases. The trim removed 5 bases at V and 8 bases at J, leaving 6 bases unmatched. CDR1 and CDR2 from the germline V gene are SEHNR and FQNEAQ (reference sequence). This CDR3 contains 15 residues. In nucleotides, the CDR3 is TGTGCCAGCAGCCTTTTCGGGACAGGGGATTCACCCCTCCACTTT. It yields the protein CASSLFGTGDSPLHF.

V gene TRBV6-6 combines with J gene TRBJ2-2; perhaps TRBD1 as D (6 bases). Trimming shortened V by 5 bases and J by 4 bases, and 14 bases separated the two germline ends. Germline V gene sequence: CDR1 MNHNY, CDR2 SVGAGI (reference sequence). The CDR3 extends over 15 amino acids. CDR3 sequence: CASSNGQLRTGELFF. CDR3 nucleotides: TGTGCCAGCAGTAACGGACAGCTACGCACCGGGGAGCTGTTTTTT.

V and J are TRBV7-2 and TRBJ2-1; 9 nucleotides match TRBD1. Trimming took 2 bases from V and 3 from J; bases not matched to a gene: 2. Germline V gene sequence: CDR1 SGHTA, CDR2 FQGNSA. CDR3 length equals 15 residues. The CDR3 here is CASSLMGQGYNEQFF. The CDR3 bases are TGTGCCAGCAGCTTAATGGGACAGGGCTACAATGAGCAGTTCTTC. The whole variable domain, remainder taken from reference TRBV7-2 and TRBJ2-1, is GAGVSQSPSNKVTEKGKDVELRCDPISGHTALYWYRQSLGQGLEFLIYFQGNSAPDKSGLPSDRFSAERTGGSVSTLTIQRTQQEDSAVYLCASSLMGQGYNEQFFGPGTRLTVL.

V usage is TRBV30 and J usage is TRBJ2-3, with D tentatively TRBD1 (6 bases). Trimming removed 2 bases from V and 4 bases from J, with 16 bases in between. CDR1 is GTSNPN, CDR2 SVGIG, per germline (reference sequence). This CDR3 is built from 15 residues. The DNA for the CDR3 is TGTGCCTGGAGTCGGGACACCCTAAGGGCAGATACGCAGTATTTT. Its protein is CAWSRDTLRADTQYF.

The chain links TRBV19 to TRBJ1-5; D gene ambiguous. V was pared by 2 bases and J by 2 bases, with 10 bases between. This CDR3 contains 15 residues. CDR1 and CDR2 from the germline V gene are LNHDA and SQIVND (reference sequence). The CDR3 DNA reads TGTGCCAGTAGTATAAAGGGATGGGGCAATCAGCCCCAGCATTTT. This translates into CASSIKGWGNQPQHF. Full variable domain (missing parts from reference TRBV19 and TRBJ1-5): DGGITQSPKYLFRKEGQNVTLSCEQNLNHDAMYWYRQDPGQGLRLIYYSQIVNDFQKGDIAEGYSVSREKKESFPLTVTSAQKNPTAFYLCASSIKGWGNQPQHFGDGTRLSIL.

The chain employs TRBV9 and TRBJ2-4; 10 bases line up with TRBD2. The CDR3 is 16 residues long. Losses at the gene ends were 0 bases for V and 5 bases for J; bases not matched to a gene: 5. Germline CDR1 is SGDLS and CDR2 is YYNGEE. The CDR3 DNA reads TGTGCCAGCAGCGTAGCTCAGCGGGAGGGGCAAAACATTCAGTACTTC. Amino acids: CASSVAQREGQNIQYF.

The V gene is TRBV7-8, the J gene TRBJ2-7; D possibly corresponds to TRBD2 (6 bases). This CDR3 region has 15 residues. Per germline, CDR1 SGHVS and CDR2 FQNEAQ. Trimming removed 4 bases from V and 0 bases from J, with 13 bases in between. The CDR3 DNA follows: TGTGCCAGCAGCTCCTTAGCGGATTACTCCTACGAGCAGTACTTC. Protein sequence: CASSSLADYSYEQYF.

The gene calls are TRBV7-2 and TRBJ2-3; TRBD1 aligns across 9 bases. Germline V lookup: CDR1 SGHTA, CDR2 FQGNSA. V lost 5 bases and J lost 3; bases outside the gene matches: 6. The CDR3 extends over 15 amino acids. The CDR3 is CASSATGGWTDTQYF. In DNA, the CDR3 is TGTGCCAGCAGCGCCACAGGGGGCTGGACAGATACGCAGTATTTT.

Concerning this clone: Other DNA sequences from this sample encode an identical CDR3 as well. J is TRBJ2-3 and V is TRBV2; no clear D. Germline V CDR1 and CDR2: SNHLY, FYNNEI. The CDR3 runs 10 residues. V lost 11 bases and J lost 0, with 3 bases in between. The DNA for the CDR3 is TGTGCCCGAAGCACAGATACGCAGTATTTT. Residues: CARSTDTQYF.

For the CDR3, the DNA is TGTGCCAGTAGTCCCGGACGGGGAGGGGAAGAAAAACTGTTTTTT. Its translation is CASSPGRGGEEKLFF. The chain employs TRBV19 and TRBJ1-4; a possible D gene is TRBD1 (5 bases). Germline V gene data show CDR1 as LNHDA and CDR2 as SQIVND (reference sequence). The V and J ends lost 5 bases and 8 bases respectively, with 18 bases between them. This CDR3 region has 15 residues.

This clone occurred once. This chain uses TRBV28 with TRBJ1-1, with D uncertain. Trimming stripped 2 bases from V and 4 bases from J, with 17 bases between. The CDR3 covers 16 residues. Germline V lookup: CDR1 MDHEN, CDR2 SYDVKM. The CDR3 DNA reads as TGTGCCAGCAGTTTAGTGGTTTTAGCGGGGTCCACTGAAGCTTTCTTT. It is translated as CASSLVVLAGSTEAFF.

CDR3 residues: CASSLFTITGRNTEAFF. CDR3 nucleotide sequence: TGTGCCAGCAGTTTATTCACGATAACAGGGAGGAACACTGAAGCTTTCTTT. V usage is TRBV28 and J usage is TRBJ1-1; tentatively, D is TRBD1 (6 bases). This CDR3 is built from 17 residues. Trimming left V 1 base short and J 1 base short, with 16 bases between. The germline gives CDR1 MDHEN, CDR2 SYDVKM.

V usage is TRBV19 and J usage is TRBJ2-7, with 10 bases matching TRBD2. Germline loops: CDR1 LNHDA, CDR2 SQIVND (reference sequence). CDR3 length: 14 amino acids. J was trimmed by 4 bases and V by 8 bases; bases with no gene match: 8. CDR3 region: CASRSSGSRYEQYF. The DNA of the CDR3 is TGTGCCAGTCGATCTAGCGGGAGTAGATACGAGCAGTACTTC.

CDR3 in DNA: TGTGCCAGCAGTTTAAGACAGGGGGTTAGTGAAAAACTGTTTTTT. This sequence encodes CASSLRQGVSEKLFF. V is TRBV27 and J is TRBJ1-4; TRBD1 agrees at 9 bases. Looked up from germline, CDR1 is MNHEY and CDR2 is SMNVEV (reference sequence). There are 15 residues in the CDR3. V shed 2 bases, J shed 7 bases, and the junction held 5 bases outside the gene matches.